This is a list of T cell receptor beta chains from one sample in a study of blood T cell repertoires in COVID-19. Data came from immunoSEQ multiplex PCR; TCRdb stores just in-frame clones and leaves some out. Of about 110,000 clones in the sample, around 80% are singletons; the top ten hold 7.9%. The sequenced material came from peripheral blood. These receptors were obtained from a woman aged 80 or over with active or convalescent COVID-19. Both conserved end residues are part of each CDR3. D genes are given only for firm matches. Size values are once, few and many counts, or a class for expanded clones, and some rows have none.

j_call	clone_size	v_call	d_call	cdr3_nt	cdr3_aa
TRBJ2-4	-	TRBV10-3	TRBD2	TGTGCCATCAGTGAAGGGACTAGCGTTAATGCCAAAAACATTCAGTACTTC	CAISEGTSVNAKNIQYF
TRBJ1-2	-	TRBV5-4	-	TGTGCCAGCAGCTTGGTAACAGGGAATAATGGCTACACCTTC	CASSLVTGNNGYTF
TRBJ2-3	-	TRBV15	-	TGTGCCACCAGCAGATACGGACAAGAGAGGGATACGCAGTATTTT	CATSRYGQERDTQYF
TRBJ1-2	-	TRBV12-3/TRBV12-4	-	TGTGCCAGCAAACTACAGGCTAACTATGGCTACACCTTC	CASKLQANYGYTF
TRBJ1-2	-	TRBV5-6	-	TGTGCCAGCAGCGCCAGGGACTATGGCTACACCTTC	CASSARDYGYTF
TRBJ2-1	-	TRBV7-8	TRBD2	TGTGCCAGCAGCTTAGGGACTAGCGGGTACAATGAGCAGTTCTTC	CASSLGTSGYNEQFF
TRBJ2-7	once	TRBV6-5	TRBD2	TGTGCCAGCAGCCCAACTAGCGGGAGAGGCGAGCAGTACTTC	CASSPTSGRGEQYF
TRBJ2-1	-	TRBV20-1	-	TGCAGTGCTAGTCTCCCCCGGAGATACAATGAGCAGTTCTTC	CSASLPRRYNEQFF
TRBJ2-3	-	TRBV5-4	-	TGTGCCAGTAAACAGGGAGGGGACACAGATACGCAGTATTTT	CASKQGGDTDTQYF
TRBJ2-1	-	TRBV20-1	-	TGCAGTGCTACACAGGGCAATGAGCAGTTCTTC	CSATQGNEQFF
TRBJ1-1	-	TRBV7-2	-	TGTGCCAGCAGCTTAGTCGGGGGAGGGAGGACTGAAGCTTTCTTT	CASSLVGGGRTEAFF
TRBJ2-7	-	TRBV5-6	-	TGTGCCAGCAGCGCTCAGGCTTTCTACGAGCAGTACTTC	CASSAQAFYEQYF
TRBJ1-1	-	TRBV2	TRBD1	TGTGCCAGCAGTGAAGGGTGGGGACAGGGAACAATGTCTGAAGCTTTCTTT	CASSEGWGQGTMSEAFF
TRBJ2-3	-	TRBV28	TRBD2	TGTGCCAGCAGTTTTGGGCGGGAGTTGGGCACAGATACGCAGTATTTT	CASSFGRELGTDTQYF
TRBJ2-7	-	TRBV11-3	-	TGTGCCAGCAGCCGAGGAGGGGCCTACGAGCAGTACTTC	CASSRGGAYEQYF
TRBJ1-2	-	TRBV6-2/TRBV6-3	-	TGTGCCAGCAGTTACCTTCAAAATCATGGGGCGAGGGGCTACACCTTC	CASSYLQNHGARGYTF
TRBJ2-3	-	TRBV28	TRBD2	TGTGCCAGCACCTCAGGCCGGCTAGCGGGAGGGCCGGGTACGCAGTATTTT	CASTSGRLAGGPGTQYF
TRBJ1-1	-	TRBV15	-	TGTGCCACCAGCAGAGGGACGGACTCAGCTGAAGCTTTCTTT	CATSRGTDSAEAFF
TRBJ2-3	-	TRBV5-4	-	TGTGCCAGCAGCAATCCCAGCGGAGAGAGGGATACGCAGTATTTT	CASSNPSGERDTQYF
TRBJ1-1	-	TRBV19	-	TGTGCCAGTCGCAAAGCCAGGGACACTGAAGCTTTCTTT	CASRKARDTEAFF
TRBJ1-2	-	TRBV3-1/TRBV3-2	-	TGTGCCAGCAGCCAAGCTCCAATAACAGGGAACTATGGCTACACCTTC	CASSQAPITGNYGYTF
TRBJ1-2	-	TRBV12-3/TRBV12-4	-	TGTGCCAGCAGTTACAAAGCTAACTATGGCTACACCTTC	CASSYKANYGYTF
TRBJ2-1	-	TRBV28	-	TGTGCCAGCACAGGGTACAATGAGCAGTTCTTC	CASTGYNEQFF
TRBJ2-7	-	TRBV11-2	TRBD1	TGTGCCAGCAGTACCGGGACAGGGAGCTACGAGCAGTACTTC	CASSTGTGSYEQYF
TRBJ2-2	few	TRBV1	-	TGCACCAGCAGCCAAAGCGGGATAGACACCGGGGAGCTGTTTTTT	CTSSQSGIDTGELFF
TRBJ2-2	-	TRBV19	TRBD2	TGTGCCAGTAGTATTGGTCTAGCGGGATACACCGGGGAGCTGTTTTTT	CASSIGLAGYTGELFF
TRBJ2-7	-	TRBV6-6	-	TGTGCCAGCTTAGATCAAGGGGTTCGGTTCGAGCAGTACTTC	CASLDQGVRFEQYF
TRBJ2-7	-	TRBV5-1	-	TGCGCCAGCAGACCTATCAAGAGCTACGAGCAGTACTTC	CASRPIKSYEQYF
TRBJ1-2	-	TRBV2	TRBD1	TGTGCCAGCAGCGGGACAGGGGGTGAAGGCTATGGCTACACCTTC	CASSGTGGEGYGYTF
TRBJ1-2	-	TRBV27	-	TGTGCCAGCAGCAGTGACATGGTCGGCTACACCTTC	CASSSDMVGYTF
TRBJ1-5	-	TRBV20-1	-	TGCAGTGCTAGTCGGACAGAGAATCAGCCCCAGCATTTT	CSASRTENQPQHF
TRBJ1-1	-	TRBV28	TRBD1	TGTGCCAGCAGTTCCACAGGGGGTGGGTTCGGCACTGAAGCTTTCTTT	CASSSTGGGFGTEAFF
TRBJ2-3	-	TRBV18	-	TGTGCCAGCTCACCACCGAGGTGGAGAGATACGCAGTATTTT	CASSPPRWRDTQYF
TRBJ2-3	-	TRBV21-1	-	TGTGCCAGCAGCAGCCCCCACGAAAGGGGGAACACAGATACGCAGTATTTT	CASSSPHERGNTDTQYF
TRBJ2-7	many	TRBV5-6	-	TGTGCCAGCAGCTCGCGACTCGGGAATCCCTACGAGCAGTACTTC	CASSSRLGNPYEQYF
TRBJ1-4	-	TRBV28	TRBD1	TGTGCCAGCAGAGGGAACAGGGGACCTCGAGAAAAACTGTTTTTT	CASRGNRGPREKLFF
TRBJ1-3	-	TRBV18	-	TGTGCCAGCTCACCACTCGAAGTCGGGAGCTCTGGAAACACCATATATTTT	CASSPLEVGSSGNTIYF
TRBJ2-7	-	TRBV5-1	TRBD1	TGCGCCAGCAGGGCCGGGACAGGGGCCTACGAGCAGTACTTC	CASRAGTGAYEQYF
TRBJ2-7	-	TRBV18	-	TGTGCCAGCTCACCACCCAGCTCCTACGAGCAGTACTTC	CASSPPSSYEQYF
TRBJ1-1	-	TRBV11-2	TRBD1	TGTGCCAGCAGCTCTTTGGGACAGGGACCTGAAGCTTTCTTT	CASSSLGQGPEAFF
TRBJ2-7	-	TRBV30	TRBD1	TGTGCCTGGAGTCCTAAGGGGGCAACCTACGAGCAGTACTTC	CAWSPKGATYEQYF
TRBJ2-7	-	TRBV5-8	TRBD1	TGTGCCAGCAGCTTGATGGGGACAGCGTCCTACGAGCAGTACTTC	CASSLMGTASYEQYF
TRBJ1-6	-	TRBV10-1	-	TGCGCCAGCAGCCGGGGGACGGCGAATTCACCCCTCCACTTT	CASSRGTANSPLHF
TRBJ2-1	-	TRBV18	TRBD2	TGTGCCAGCTCACAACATCCGGGACTAGCGGCCCCCTATTCCAATGAGCAGTTCTTC	CASSQHPGLAAPYSNEQFF
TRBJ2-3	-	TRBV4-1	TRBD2	TGCGCCAGCAGCCAAGAAGGGGCTAGCGGGGGCGCAGATACGCAGTATTTT	CASSQEGASGGADTQYF
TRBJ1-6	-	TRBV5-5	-	TGTGCCAGCAGCTTGAGTCCGGATTCACCCCTCCACTTT	CASSLSPDSPLHF
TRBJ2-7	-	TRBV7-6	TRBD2	TGTGCCAGCAGCTTACTGGGTAGCGGGAGCTCCTACGAGCAGTACTTC	CASSLLGSGSSYEQYF
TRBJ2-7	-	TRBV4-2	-	TGTGCCAGCAGCCAAGAACAAGGGGCCGGATTAGGCTACGAGCAGTACTTC	CASSQEQGAGLGYEQYF
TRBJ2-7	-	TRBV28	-	TGTGCCAGCAGTTTAGGAGGTGTAGACGAGCAGTACTTC	CASSLGGVDEQYF
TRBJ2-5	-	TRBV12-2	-	TGTGCAAGTCGCTTGACGTTCACCGGGACACCTCTCCGGGAACCAGAGACCCAGTACTTC	CASRLTFTGTPLREPETQYF
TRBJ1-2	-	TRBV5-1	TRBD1	TGCGCCAGCACCCCTGGGCAGGGGGCGGCTGGCTACACCTTC	CASTPGQGAAGYTF
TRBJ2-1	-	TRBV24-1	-	TGTGCCACCAGTGATCGCCAGGGGGAGCAGTTCTTC	CATSDRQGEQFF
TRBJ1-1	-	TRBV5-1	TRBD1	TGCGCCAGCAGCTCCGAACAGGGGTGGGGAGCTTTCTTT	CASSSEQGWGAFF
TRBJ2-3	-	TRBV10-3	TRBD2	TGTGCCATCATGACTAGCGGGATTACAGATACGCAGTATTTT	CAIMTSGITDTQYF
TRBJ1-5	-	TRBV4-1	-	TGCGCCAGCAGCCAGGCGGGACGGATAAACAATCAGCCCCAGCATTTT	CASSQAGRINNQPQHF
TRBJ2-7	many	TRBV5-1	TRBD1	TGCGCCAGCAGCCAACCGGGACAGGGGTACGCCTACTCCTACGAGCAGTACTTC	CASSQPGQGYAYSYEQYF